The 9 T cell receptor beta chains below were found in one sample sequenced in a study of T cell changes during pregnancy in multiple sclerosis. Clones were read by immunoSEQ multiplex PCR, and TCRdb kept only the in-frame ones, dropping some. The sample shows 30,000 or so clones, roughly nine tenths of them seen only once. Here the sequenced sample was CD8+ T cells from peripheral blood mononuclear cells, taken in the second trimester of pregnancy. The origin of the receptors is a female donor in good health, enrolled as a control in a pregnancy study.

This chain uses TRBV19 with TRBJ2-3; 7 positions match TRBD1. Germline CDR1 is LNHDA and CDR2 is SQIVND (reference sequence). The CDR3 is 16 residues long. The J segment lost 5 bases and the V segment lost 9 bases, leaving 17 bases of the junction unmatched. The CDR3 reads CARGRSRGLSQDTQYF. The CDR3 coding sequence is TGTGCCAGGGGAAGATCGAGGGGGCTCAGCCAAGATACGCAGTATTTT.

This clone was recorded once. V is TRBV19 and J is TRBJ1-1; TRBD1 matches 7 bases. V lost 9 bases, J lost 5 bases, and 9 bases stayed unmatched. The germline V gene has CDR1 LNHDA and CDR2 SQIVND (reference sequence). This CDR3 has 13 amino acids. The CDR3 is CASRQGPRTEAFF. The CDR3 DNA reads TGTGCCAGCCGACAGGGCCCACGGACTGAAGCTTTCTTT. The complete variable domain, with remaining parts taken from reference TRBV19 and TRBJ1-1, reads DGGITQSPKYLFRKEGQNVTLSCEQNLNHDAMYWYRQDPGQGLRLIYYSQIVNDFQKGDIAEGYSVSREKKESFPLTVTSAQKNPTAFYLCASRQGPRTEAFFGQGTRLTVV.

The chain is built from TRBV9 and TRBJ2-1; 7 bases align to TRBD2. This CDR3 region has 13 residues. Germline V gene sequence: CDR1 SGDLS, CDR2 YYNGEE. V lost 7 bases to trimming and J lost 0 bases; unmatched junction nucleotides: 1. As DNA, the CDR3 is TGTGCCAGCGGGGGGGGCTCCTACAATGAGCAGTTCTTC. Translation gives CASGGGSYNEQFF.

This clone is a singleton in its sample. The rearrangement joins TRBV10-3 to TRBJ2-2, with TRBD1 matching over 10 bases. The germline V gene has CDR1 ENHRY and CDR2 SYGVKD. The CDR3 sequence is 14 residues long. V lost 6 bases to trimming and J lost 6 bases; unmatched junction nucleotides: 4. This CDR3 reads CAISSGQGAGELFF. The CDR3 DNA follows: TGTGCCATCAGCTCCGGACAGGGGGCCGGGGAGCTGTTTTTT.

This clone showed up just once. This chain connects TRBV7-9 to TRBJ2-2; D remains unclear. Germline V CDR1 and CDR2: SEHNR, FQNEAQ (reference sequence). V was cut by 7 bases and J by 6 bases, with 9 bases left in between. The length of the CDR3 is 12 residues. In DNA, the CDR3 is TGTGCCAGCACCGTTAGTCCCGGGGAGCTGTTTTTT. This translates into CASTVSPGELFF.

Sample share makes this clone large (0.1 to 1%). The rearrangement uses TRBV29-1 and TRBJ1-6; 8 bases align to TRBD1. Germline V CDR1 and CDR2: SQVTM, ANQGSEA. This CDR3 contains 16 residues. With V trimmed by 1 base and J by 0 bases, 2 bases remained unmatched. The CDR3 coding sequence is TGCAGCGTTGAAGGGACAGGGAGCTCCTATAATTCACCCCTCCACTTT. It encodes CSVEGTGSSYNSPLHF.

The chain has TRBV7-2 and TRBJ2-7; 8 bases line up with TRBD1. The CDR3 loop spans 16 amino acids. The germline V gene encodes CDR1 SGHTA and CDR2 FQGNSA. Trimming took 5 bases from V and 2 from J; bases not matched to a gene: 11. Here the CDR3 reads CASSRAQDRDTYEQYF. Here the CDR3 DNA reads TGTGCCAGCAGCCGAGCCCAGGACAGGGACACCTACGAGCAGTACTTC.

This chain uses TRBV5-1 with TRBJ2-5; the match to TRBD1 covers 7 bases. CDR3 length: 16 amino acids. With 5 bases clipped from V and 4 bases from J, the junction kept 14 bases outside the gene matches. Germline values: CDR1 SGHRS, CDR2 YFSETQ. The DNA for the CDR3 is TGCGCCAGCAGTTCTCCTACAGGGGCCAGCGGAGAGACCCAGTACTTC. Amino acid sequence: CASSSPTGASGETQYF.

The chain employs TRBV5-1 and TRBJ2-3; D might be TRBD2 (5 bases). This CDR3 region has 13 residues. Deletions cut 8 bases from V and 1 base from J, with 11 bases between. The V gene's germline CDR1 is SGHRS and CDR2 YFSETQ. The CDR3, as DNA: TGCGCCAGGGGATTCGGGGGCACAGATACGCAGTATTTT. Translated: CARGFGGTDTQYF.